The subject of this entry is one T cell receptor (beta chain). As to treatment: oral pan-JAK inhibitor, 5-10 mg twice daily. The record originates from a study of CD8+ T cells in alopecia areata. The sequencing template was cDNA reverse transcribed from extracted RNA. Method: immunoSEQ multiplex PCR; TCRdb's copy keeps in-frame clones and lacks some. Of some 180,000 clones detected, about 53% appear once; the ten largest clones hold 11%. V dropped 6 bases and J dropped 3 bases, with 15 bases sitting between them. Germline V lookup: CDR1 SQVTM, CDR2 ANQGSEA. The CDR3 covers 13 residues. Source: CD8+ T cells sorted from blood, taken at week 24, from a patient treated with tofacitinib. This receptor was taken from a human donor with alopecia areata. The rearrangement joins TRBV29-1 to TRBJ2-7; D possibly corresponds to TRBD1 (6 bases). In DNA, the CDR3 is TGCAGCGTGACACTGACAGGAAACTACGAGCAGTACTTC. It codes for CSVTLTGNYEQYF.